This TCR beta chain derives from a study of T-cell memory formation after mild COVID-19. Study context: TCR clusters showed largely donor specificity.

Notes on this clonotype: Its target is unknown.

The CDR3 is made up of 14 amino acids. Trimming took 6 bases from V and 2 from J; bases not matched to a gene: 8. Germline CDR1 and CDR2: SQVTM and ANQGSEA. After 5'RACE with constant-segment primers, TCR alpha and TCR beta cDNA libraries carrying sample barcodes and UMIs were obtained. TCRdb called the 5' RACE reads again in MiXCR, with one record for every CDR3 protein. The profile shows a few hundred thousand distinct CDR3 sequences, 28% of them singletons. Overall study findings and caveats: SARS-CoV-2 specificity was not confirmed for second-wave clones peaking on day 37.

The genes are TRBV29-1 and TRBJ2-7, with 9 bases matching TRBD1. The sample comprised PBMCs or a T cell subset sorted from them (not recorded which). The receptor comes from an adult woman who had mild COVID-19 (a few samples of this study predate the infection). Cell type and time point are not known. This CDR3 reads CSVAPGQGPYEQYF. The CDR3 DNA is TGCAGCGTGGCTCCGGGACAGGGACCCTACGAGCAGTACTTC.